This T cell receptor beta chain is from a study of metastatic and nonmetastatic thyroid tumors. Ahead of thyroid surgery, no patient had received treatment of any kind. The germline gives CDR1 SGHRS, CDR2 YFSETQ. CDR3 length: 17 amino acids. V shed 1 base and J 0 bases; nucleotides not matched to a gene: 4. TCRdb called clones again from the PCR reads with MiXCR. The top ten hold 9.5% to 15% of the sample, which has 15,000 to 19,000 clones, 20% to 30% seen once. The clonotype comes from a female donor with papillary thyroid cancer or a benign thyroid nodule (not recorded which). Some clones in this sample may be carry-over from other donors' samples. The chain recombines TRBV5-1 with TRBJ2-3; 11 bases match TRBD2. The source material was tumor tissue. The CDR3 region has the DNA TGCGCCAGCAGCTTGTGGGGACTAGCGGCCAGCACAGATACGCAGTATTTT. Its protein product is CASSLWGLAASTDTQYF.